This T cell receptor (beta chain) was captured by sequencing in a study of T and B cells in COVID-19 patients. Across the whole study: The recovered cohort's median age was 34 years, versus approximately 70 years in active infection.

Findings and limits, study-wide: Highly clonal in active COVID-19, TRB repertoires exceeded healthy-donor diversity and richness at recovery.

From blood, roughly 220-550 ng of genomic DNA served as TRB template. TRB rearrangements were amplified by multiplex PCR with BIOMED2 TRB-A/B primers. Using its own MiXCR run on the multiplex PCR reads, TCRdb lists one record per CDR3 protein. The table has approximately 17,000 distinct CDR3 sequences, roughly 28% seen once. By share of the sample, this clonotype is medium-sized. Its antigen is undetermined. The origin of this receptor is a human donor who had recovered from COVID-19. The sequencing sample was made of blood.

The CDR3 DNA reads as TGCAGCGTCGGGGGGGGGGCCCAAGAGACCCAGTACTTC. Translating gives CSVGGGAQETQYF. The rearrangement uses TRBV29-1 and TRBJ2-5; 8 nucleotides agree with TRBD2. The CDR3 totals 13 residues. Germline V lookup: CDR1 SQVTM, CDR2 ANQGSEA. With 6 bases clipped from V and 1 base from J, the junction kept 4 bases outside the gene matches.